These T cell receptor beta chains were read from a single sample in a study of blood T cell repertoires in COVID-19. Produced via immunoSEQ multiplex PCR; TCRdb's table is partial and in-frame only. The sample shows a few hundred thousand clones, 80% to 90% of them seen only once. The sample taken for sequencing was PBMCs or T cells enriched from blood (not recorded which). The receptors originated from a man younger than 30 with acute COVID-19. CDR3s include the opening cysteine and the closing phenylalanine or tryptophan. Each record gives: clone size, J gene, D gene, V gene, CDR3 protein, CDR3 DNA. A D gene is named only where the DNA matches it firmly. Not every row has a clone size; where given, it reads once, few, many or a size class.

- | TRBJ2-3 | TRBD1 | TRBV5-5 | CASSHGQGGTDTQYF | TGTGCCAGCAGCCACGGACAGGGGGGCACAGATACGCAGTATTTT
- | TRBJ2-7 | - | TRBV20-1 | CSGVAVSEQYF | TGCAGTGGGGTCGCGGTGAGCGAGCAGTACTTC
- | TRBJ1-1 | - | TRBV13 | CASSFPISGNTEAFF | TGTGCCAGCAGCTTCCCGATTTCGGGGAACACTGAAGCTTTCTTT
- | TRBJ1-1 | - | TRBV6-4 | CASSAFLNTEAFF | TGTGCCAGCAGTGCGTTTTTGAACACTGAAGCTTTCTTT
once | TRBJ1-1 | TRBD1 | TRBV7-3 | CASSFDRGNTEAFF | TGTGCCAGCAGCTTCGACAGGGGGAACACTGAAGCTTTCTTT
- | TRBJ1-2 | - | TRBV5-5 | CASSTGGDYGYTF | TGTGCCAGCAGCACGGGCGGGGACTATGGCTACACCTTC
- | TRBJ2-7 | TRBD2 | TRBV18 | CASSPPGLAGGRSYEQYF | TGTGCCAGCTCACCCCCGGGACTAGCGGGAGGCCGCTCCTACGAGCAGTACTTC
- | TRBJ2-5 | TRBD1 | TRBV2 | CANMGDSQETQYF | TGTGCCAATATGGGGGACAGTCAAGAGACCCAGTACTTC
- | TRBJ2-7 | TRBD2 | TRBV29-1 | CSVGLSGSNSHEQYF | TGCAGCGTTGGATTGAGCGGGAGTAATTCCCACGAGCAGTACTTC
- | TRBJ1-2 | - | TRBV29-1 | CSVEQIHYGYTF | TGCAGCGTTGAACAGATCCACTATGGCTACACCTTC
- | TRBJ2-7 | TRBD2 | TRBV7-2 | CASSLANAGGSYEQYF | TGTGCCAGCAGCTTAGCGAACGCGGGGGGATCCTACGAGCAGTACTTC
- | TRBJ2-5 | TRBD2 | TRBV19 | CASSIDGRAGETQYF | TGTGCCAGTAGTATTGACGGGAGGGCCGGTGAGACCCAGTACTTC
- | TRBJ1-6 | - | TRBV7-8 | CASSGTGLPRVNSPLHF | TGTGCCAGCAGCGGTACGGGACTGCCACGGGTGAATTCACCCCTCCACTTT
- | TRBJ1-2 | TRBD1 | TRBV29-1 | CSVPRDREVHGYTF | TGCAGCGTCCCCCGGGACAGGGAGGTACATGGCTACACCTTC
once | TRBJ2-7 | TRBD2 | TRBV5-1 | CASSLGVAGSYEQYF | TGCGCCAGCAGCTTGGGAGTAGCGGGATCCTACGAGCAGTACTTC
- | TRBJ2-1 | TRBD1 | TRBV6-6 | CATVRGHNEQFF | TGTGCCACCGTCAGGGGGCACAATGAGCAGTTCTTC
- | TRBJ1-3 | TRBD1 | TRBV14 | CASSQDRIGGGNTIYF | TGTGCCAGCAGCCAAGATCGTATAGGGGGCGGAAACACCATATATTTT
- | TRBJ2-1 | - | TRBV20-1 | CSASSASVYNEQFF | TGCAGTGCTAGTTCGGCTAGCGTTTACAATGAGCAGTTCTTC
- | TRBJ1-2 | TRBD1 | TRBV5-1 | CASSLDTGGRYGYTF | TGCGCCAGCAGCTTGGATACAGGGGGGCGCTATGGCTACACCTTC
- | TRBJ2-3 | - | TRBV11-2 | CASRDVTGTGGTQYF | TGTGCCAGCAGAGATGTGACAGGCACAGGTGGTACGCAGTATTTT
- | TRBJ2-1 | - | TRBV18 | CASSPSRGYNEQFF | TGTGCCAGCTCACCGAGCAGGGGCTACAATGAGCAGTTCTTC
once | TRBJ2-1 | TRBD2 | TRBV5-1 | CASSLAWLAGANEQFF | TGCGCCAGCAGCTTGGCATGGCTAGCGGGGGCCAATGAGCAGTTCTTC
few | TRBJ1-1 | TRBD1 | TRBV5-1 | CASSLGTGMGTEAFF | TGCGCCAGCAGCTTGGGGACAGGGATGGGCACTGAAGCTTTCTTT
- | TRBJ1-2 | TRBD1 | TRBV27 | CASSSIETGPNYGYTF | TGTGCCAGCAGTTCAATTGAGACAGGGCCCAACTATGGCTACACCTTC
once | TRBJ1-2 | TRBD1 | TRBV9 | CASSVGTGTGVIGSYGYTF | TGTGCCAGCAGCGTAGGAACGGGGACAGGGGTAATAGGGTCCTATGGCTACACCTTC